This is a list of T cell receptor beta chains from one sample in a study of T-cell reconstitution after alpha-beta-depleted transplantation in children. Using its own MiXCR run on the PCR reads, TCRdb lists one record per CDR3 protein. The top ten clones hold more than 30% of a sample with approximately 47,000 distinct CDR3 sequences, around half of them seen once. The source was peripheral blood, collected before TCRalphabeta/CD19-depleted stem cell transplant. The source is a boy in the first two years of life with SCID, due to receive a stem cell transplant. Both conserved end residues are part of each CDR3. The D gene is left open where the match is weak. Clone size is not always given. Where it is, it says once, few, many or a class for expanded clones.

v_gene: TRBV3-1
d_gene: TRBD2
len: 16
abundance: -
j_gene: TRBJ2-2
CDR3nt: TGTGCCAGCAGCCAAGAAAGCGGGGGGAACACCGGGGAGCTGTTTTTT
CDR3aa: CASSQESGGNTGELFF

v_gene: TRBV7-2
d_gene: -
len: 14
abundance: -
j_gene: TRBJ2-5
CDR3nt: TGTGCCAGCAGCTTACGGCTACCTCAAGAGACCCAGTACTTC
CDR3aa: CASSLRLPQETQYF

v_gene: TRBV29-1
d_gene: TRBD2
len: 14
abundance: -
j_gene: TRBJ2-5
CDR3nt: TGCAGCGTGATTAGCGGGGGGGCTGGAGAGACCCAGTACTTC
CDR3aa: CSVISGGAGETQYF

v_gene: TRBV4-1
d_gene: -
len: 16
abundance: few
j_gene: TRBJ2-2
CDR3nt: TGCGCCAGCAGACCCGTATGGAGGGGGCAAACCGGGGAGCTGTTTTTT
CDR3aa: CASRPVWRGQTGELFF

v_gene: TRBV7-6
d_gene: TRBD2
len: 16
abundance: -
j_gene: TRBJ2-1
CDR3nt: TGTGCCAGCAGCTTAGCGGGGCGGGGGGGCCTGGATGAGCAGTTCTTC
CDR3aa: CASSLAGRGGLDEQFF

v_gene: TRBV9
d_gene: -
len: 15
abundance: few
j_gene: TRBJ2-5
CDR3nt: TGTGCCAGCAGCCCCCGAGGGGGTAATAGGGAGACCCAGTACTTC
CDR3aa: CASSPRGGNRETQYF

v_gene: TRBV6-2/TRBV6-3
d_gene: -
len: 14
abundance: -
j_gene: TRBJ2-7
CDR3nt: TGTGCCAGCAGTTACGATCCGAGCTCCTACGAGCAGTACTTC
CDR3aa: CASSYDPSSYEQYF

v_gene: TRBV11-2
d_gene: TRBD2
len: 18
abundance: -
j_gene: TRBJ2-3
CDR3nt: TGTGCCAGCAGCTTACTAATAGCGGGGGGGGTTAGCACAGATACGCAGTATTTT
CDR3aa: CASSLLIAGGVSTDTQYF

v_gene: TRBV3-1
d_gene: -
len: 14
abundance: -
j_gene: TRBJ2-7
CDR3nt: TGTGCCAGCAGCCCCTCGGGGAACTCCTACGAGCAGTACTTC
CDR3aa: CASSPSGNSYEQYF

v_gene: TRBV7-2
d_gene: TRBD2
len: 17
abundance: -
j_gene: TRBJ2-3
CDR3nt: TGTGCCAGCAGTCAAGTAGGGCGGGGAGGGGCAACAGATACGCAGTATTTT
CDR3aa: CASSQVGRGGATDTQYF

v_gene: TRBV20-1
d_gene: -
len: 13
abundance: -
j_gene: TRBJ2-1
CDR3nt: TGCAGTGCTAGAGATCAGGGTTCGAATGAGCAGTTCTTC
CDR3aa: CSARDQGSNEQFF

v_gene: TRBV11-2
d_gene: TRBD2
len: 13
abundance: -
j_gene: TRBJ2-7
CDR3nt: TGTGCCAGCAGCTTAGAAGCGGGGAGCGAGCAGTACTTC
CDR3aa: CASSLEAGSEQYF

v_gene: TRBV3-1
d_gene: -
len: 12
abundance: -
j_gene: TRBJ1-1
CDR3nt: TGTGCCAGCAGCCAGATGAACACTGAAGCTTTCTTT
CDR3aa: CASSQMNTEAFF

v_gene: TRBV27
d_gene: TRBD1
len: 17
abundance: -
j_gene: TRBJ2-7
CDR3nt: TGTGCCAGCAGACACACGATAGGGACAGGGCAATCCTACGAGCAGTACTTC
CDR3aa: CASRHTIGTGQSYEQYF

v_gene: TRBV15
d_gene: -
len: 16
abundance: few
j_gene: TRBJ2-6
CDR3nt: TGTGCCACCAGCATAGGGACGGGCTCTGGGGCCAACGTCCTGACTTTC
CDR3aa: CATSIGTGSGANVLTF

v_gene: TRBV20-1
d_gene: TRBD1
len: 18
abundance: many
j_gene: TRBJ2-1
CDR3nt: TGCAGTGCTTATACCGGGGACAGGGGTATTAGGGACTACAATGAGCAGTTCTTC
CDR3aa: CSAYTGDRGIRDYNEQFF

v_gene: TRBV28
d_gene: -
len: 16
abundance: many
j_gene: TRBJ2-7
CDR3nt: TGTGCCAGCAGTTTAGAAACCATCGGCCGCCCCTACGAGCAGTACTTC
CDR3aa: CASSLETIGRPYEQYF

v_gene: TRBV5-1
d_gene: -
len: 15
abundance: -
j_gene: TRBJ2-2
CDR3nt: TGCGCCAGCAGCCACGGACGCCCGGGGTCCGGGGAGCTGTTTTTT
CDR3aa: CASSHGRPGSGELFF

v_gene: TRBV27
d_gene: TRBD2
len: 14
abundance: few
j_gene: TRBJ2-7
CDR3nt: TGTGCCAGCAGTCCAACTAGCGGCTCCTACGAGCAGTACTTC
CDR3aa: CASSPTSGSYEQYF

v_gene: TRBV5-1
d_gene: TRBD2
len: 15
abundance: few
j_gene: TRBJ2-3
CDR3nt: TGCGCCAGCAGCTCTAGCGGGAGCTACACAGATACGCAGTATTTT
CDR3aa: CASSSSGSYTDTQYF

v_gene: TRBV7-2
d_gene: TRBD2
len: 18
abundance: -
j_gene: TRBJ2-5
CDR3nt: TGTGCCAGCAGCTTAGCAGGGCTAGCGGGGGCCTTCCAAGAGACCCAGTACTTC
CDR3aa: CASSLAGLAGAFQETQYF

v_gene: TRBV11-3
d_gene: TRBD2
len: 15
abundance: -
j_gene: TRBJ2-1
CDR3nt: TGTGCCAGCAGCCGGCGGGGGGCCACCTACAATGAGCAGTTCTTC
CDR3aa: CASSRRGATYNEQFF

v_gene: TRBV9
d_gene: -
len: 19
abundance: -
j_gene: TRBJ2-3
CDR3nt: TGTGCCAGCAGCGTAGCCCACGGGGGATGGCCCTCAGGCACAGATACGCAGTATTTT
CDR3aa: CASSVAHGGWPSGTDTQYF

v_gene: TRBV5-6
d_gene: -
len: 16
abundance: -
j_gene: TRBJ1-3
CDR3nt: TGTGCCAGCAGCAGAATCGACCGCTACTCTGGAAACACCATATATTTT
CDR3aa: CASSRIDRYSGNTIYF

v_gene: TRBV27
d_gene: TRBD2
len: 14
abundance: -
j_gene: TRBJ2-3
CDR3nt: TGTGCCAGCTATTCGCGGACTAGCGCAGATACGCAGTATTTT
CDR3aa: CASYSRTSADTQYF

v_gene: TRBV11-1
d_gene: TRBD1
len: 20
abundance: -
j_gene: TRBJ2-7
CDR3nt: TGTGCCAGCAGCTCAGCCCCGGGACAGCCGAAAGAAGGGGGCCTCTACGAGCAGTACTTC
CDR3aa: CASSSAPGQPKEGGLYEQYF

v_gene: TRBV20-1
d_gene: -
len: 11
abundance: many
j_gene: TRBJ2-3
CDR3nt: TGCAGTGCTAGCGGAACAGATACGCAGTATTTT
CDR3aa: CSASGTDTQYF

v_gene: TRBV7-2
d_gene: -
len: 15
abundance: -
j_gene: TRBJ2-3
CDR3nt: TGTGCCAGCAGCTTACGTGGGGGGGCGCGGGGTACGCAGTATTTT
CDR3aa: CASSLRGGARGTQYF

v_gene: TRBV5-4
d_gene: -
len: 13
abundance: -
j_gene: TRBJ1-1
CDR3nt: TGTGCCAGCAGCTCCAGTAGGAACACTGAAGCTTTCTTT
CDR3aa: CASSSSRNTEAFF

v_gene: TRBV5-5
d_gene: -
len: 17
abundance: few
j_gene: TRBJ1-1
CDR3nt: TGTGCCAGCAGCCACCCCCCCCGGAAAGGGTTGAACACTGAAGCTTTCTTT
CDR3aa: CASSHPPRKGLNTEAFF

v_gene: TRBV11-1
d_gene: -
len: 12
abundance: -
j_gene: TRBJ1-2
CDR3nt: TGTGCCAGCAGCCCGGGATTTTATGGCTACACCTTC
CDR3aa: CASSPGFYGYTF

v_gene: TRBV12-5
d_gene: -
len: 11
abundance: -
j_gene: TRBJ2-1
CDR3nt: TGTGCTAATGTCATTTACAATGAGCAGTTCTTC
CDR3aa: CANVIYNEQFF

v_gene: TRBV5-5
d_gene: -
len: 11
abundance: many
j_gene: TRBJ2-7
CDR3nt: TGTGCCAGCAACGGCGGTTACGAGCAGTACTTC
CDR3aa: CASNGGYEQYF

v_gene: TRBV7-2
d_gene: -
len: 13
abundance: few
j_gene: TRBJ2-1
CDR3nt: TGTGCCAGCAGCTCCCTTAGTAGGAATGAGCAGTTCTTC
CDR3aa: CASSSLSRNEQFF

v_gene: TRBV10-3
d_gene: TRBD1
len: 14
abundance: -
j_gene: TRBJ2-2
CDR3nt: TGTGCCATCAGCCCGGGACAGAAAACCGGGGAGCTGTTTTTT
CDR3aa: CAISPGQKTGELFF

v_gene: TRBV2
d_gene: -
len: 13
abundance: few
j_gene: TRBJ2-7
CDR3nt: TGTGCCAGCAGTGAGTCGTCGGCTTACGAGCAGTACTTC
CDR3aa: CASSESSAYEQYF

v_gene: TRBV7-2
d_gene: TRBD2
len: 15
abundance: -
j_gene: TRBJ2-1
CDR3nt: TGTGCCAGCAGCCTACTAGCGGGGGGGACCAATGAGCAGTTCTTC
CDR3aa: CASSLLAGGTNEQFF

v_gene: TRBV3-1
d_gene: -
len: 12
abundance: -
j_gene: TRBJ1-2
CDR3nt: TGTGCCAGCAGCCAACAGGGTCATGGCTACACCTTC
CDR3aa: CASSQQGHGYTF

v_gene: TRBV7-9
d_gene: -
len: 12
abundance: -
j_gene: TRBJ2-7
CDR3nt: TGTGCCAGCAGCTTCGTGCAGTCCGAGCAGTACTTC
CDR3aa: CASSFVQSEQYF

v_gene: TRBV20-1
d_gene: -
len: 16
abundance: -
j_gene: TRBJ1-6
CDR3nt: TGCAGTGCTAGCGGGCAGGGAAGCTCCTATAATTCACCCCTCCACTTT
CDR3aa: CSASGQGSSYNSPLHF

v_gene: TRBV25-1
d_gene: -
len: 11
abundance: -
j_gene: TRBJ2-7
CDR3nt: TGTGCCAGCAGTTCCCCTGGTGAGCAGTACTTC
CDR3aa: CASSSPGEQYF

v_gene: TRBV6-2/TRBV6-3
d_gene: -
len: 14
abundance: few
j_gene: TRBJ2-5
CDR3nt: TGTGCCAGCAGTACCCGCAGATCCCAAGAGACCCAGTACTTC
CDR3aa: CASSTRRSQETQYF

v_gene: TRBV9
d_gene: TRBD2
len: 17
abundance: -
j_gene: TRBJ2-3
CDR3nt: TGTGCCAGCAGCGTCGCGGGGACTAGCGGATGGGAAGATACGCAGTATTTT
CDR3aa: CASSVAGTSGWEDTQYF

v_gene: TRBV20-1
d_gene: -
len: 15
abundance: -
j_gene: TRBJ2-1
CDR3nt: TGCAGTGCTAGAGGGGGCAGGGGTTCCTACAATGAGCAGTTCTTC
CDR3aa: CSARGGRGSYNEQFF

v_gene: TRBV20-1
d_gene: -
len: 13
abundance: -
j_gene: TRBJ2-6
CDR3nt: TGCAGTGCTACCTTACGGGGTGCCAACGTCCTGACTTTC
CDR3aa: CSATLRGANVLTF

v_gene: TRBV4-2
d_gene: TRBD1
len: 15
abundance: few
j_gene: TRBJ2-3
CDR3nt: TGTGCCAGCAGCCAAACCCAGGGGGCCGCAGATACGCAGTATTTT
CDR3aa: CASSQTQGAADTQYF

v_gene: TRBV4-3
d_gene: -
len: 15
abundance: few
j_gene: TRBJ2-1
CDR3nt: TGCGCCAGCAGCCAAGATGTACAGGGCTTCGATGAGCAGTTCTTC
CDR3aa: CASSQDVQGFDEQFF

v_gene: TRBV12-3/TRBV12-4
d_gene: TRBD2
len: 17
abundance: many
j_gene: TRBJ2-3
CDR3nt: TGTGCCAGCAGCCCAGAGACTAGCGGGGGGGCAGGGGATACGCAGTATTTT
CDR3aa: CASSPETSGGAGDTQYF